These T cell receptor beta chains were read from a single sample in a study of blood T cell repertoires in COVID-19. Assay: immunoSEQ multiplex PCR; the TCRdb copy retains only in-frame clones and omits some. The profile shows some 180,000 clones, around 82% of them singletons. The sequencing sample was made of PBMCs or T cells enriched from blood (not recorded which). All receptors come from an older woman with acute COVID-19. Both conserved end residues are part of each CDR3. The order of the fields is V gene, D gene, J gene, clone size, CDR3 protein, CDR3 DNA. A D gene is named only where the DNA matches it firmly. Not all rows give a size; the values are once, few, many and, for expanded clones, a class.

TRBV18	.	TRBJ2-2	.	CASSPLTGRNTGELFF	TGTGCCAGCTCACCTCTTACAGGGAGGAACACCGGGGAGCTGTTTTTT
TRBV21-1	.	TRBJ2-6	many	CASSKAGQASGANVLTF	TGTGCCAGCAGCAAAGCGGGACAGGCCTCTGGGGCCAACGTCCTGACTTTC
TRBV4-3	TRBD1	TRBJ1-2	.	CASSRISGTGNGYTF	TGCGCCAGCAGCCGAATATCCGGGACAGGGAATGGCTACACCTTC
TRBV19	TRBD2	TRBJ2-3	.	CASRGGSTDTQYF	TGTGCCAGTCGGGGGGGTAGCACAGATACGCAGTATTTT
TRBV7-2	.	TRBJ1-2	.	CASSPTSGSYGYTF	TGTGCCAGCAGCCCTACCTCCGGTTCCTATGGCTACACCTTC
TRBV9	TRBD1	TRBJ2-7	.	CASSVGGQGAREQYF	TGTGCCAGCAGCGTAGGGGGACAGGGGGCGCGAGAGCAGTACTTC
TRBV6-4	.	TRBJ1-2	.	CASSEGSAGSYTF	TGTGCCAGCAGTGAGGGTTCGGCGGGAAGCTACACCTTC
TRBV6-2/TRBV6-3	TRBD1	TRBJ1-1	once	CASSPGQGGNTEAFF	TGTGCCAGCAGCCCGGGACAGGGTGGGAACACTGAAGCTTTCTTT
TRBV12-3/TRBV12-4	.	TRBJ1-1	.	CASSSRGNTEAFF	TGTGCCAGCAGTTCCAGGGGGAACACTGAAGCTTTCTTT
TRBV15	.	TRBJ1-6	.	CATSSARGSPLHF	TGTGCCACCAGCAGCGCCAGGGGTTCACCCCTCCACTTT
TRBV3-1/TRBV3-2	.	TRBJ1-3	.	CASSQGLITGNTIYF	TGTGCCAGCAGCCAAGGTCTAATAACCGGTAACACCATATATTTT
TRBV28	TRBD1	TRBJ1-4	.	CASSSLGTGNEKLFF	TGTGCCAGCAGTTCCTTAGGGACAGGGAATGAAAAACTGTTTTTT
TRBV27	TRBD1	TRBJ1-4	once	CASSFDRGQEKLFF	TGTGCCAGCAGTTTTGACAGGGGGCAAGAAAAACTGTTTTTT
TRBV6-5	TRBD2	TRBJ2-1	.	CASSYWASGSANEQFF	TGTGCCAGCAGTTACTGGGCTAGCGGGAGTGCGAATGAGCAGTTCTTC
TRBV6-1	.	TRBJ1-6	.	CASSEGATSPLHF	TGTGCCAGCAGTGAGGGAGCCACGTCACCCCTCCACTTT
TRBV23-1	TRBD1	TRBJ2-7	.	CARVLTGEFEQYF	TGCGCCAGGGTCTTGACAGGGGAGTTCGAGCAGTACTTC
TRBV6-2/TRBV6-3	.	TRBJ2-7	.	CASSYPTREYYEQYF	TGTGCCAGCAGTTACCCGACACGAGAGTACTACGAGCAGTACTTC
TRBV5-1	.	TRBJ2-3	.	CASTLAGASTDTQYF	TGCGCCAGCACCCTTGCAGGGGCTAGCACAGATACGCAGTATTTT
TRBV6-6	.	TRBJ1-2	.	CASERGHGYTF	TGTGCCAGCGAACGGGGTCATGGCTACACCTTC
TRBV28	.	TRBJ1-5	.	CASSPIDSRYSNQPQHF	TGTGCCAGCAGTCCCATAGACAGTCGTTATAGCAATCAGCCCCAGCATTTT
TRBV5-8	.	TRBJ1-5	.	CASSRYTGRAQPQHF	TGTGCCAGCAGCCGGTATACAGGGAGGGCTCAGCCCCAGCATTTT
TRBV28	.	TRBJ2-3	.	CASGAVDGTDTQYF	TGTGCCAGCGGGGCGGTGGATGGCACAGATACGCAGTATTTT